Listed below are T cell receptor beta chains from one sample, sequenced in a study of blood T cell repertoires in COVID-19. The data were produced by immunoSEQ multiplex PCR, yet TCRdb's version contains in-frame clones alone and is incomplete. The sample yields roughly 380,000 clones, approximately 90% seen once. Sequencing input: peripheral blood. Receptor source: a woman aged 40 to 49 with COVID-19, enrolled during active disease. CDR3s include the opening cysteine and the closing phenylalanine or tryptophan. The D gene is left open where the match is weak. Rows may omit the clone size; those that give it use once, few, many or a size class.

V gene: TRBV19; D gene: NA; clone size: NA; J gene: TRBJ2-6; CDR3 protein: CASSIWGRGSGANVLTF; CDR3 DNA: TGTGCCAGTAGTATATGGGGCAGAGGCTCTGGGGCCAACGTCCTGACTTTC
V gene: TRBV7-8; D gene: TRBD1; clone size: NA; J gene: TRBJ2-5; CDR3 protein: CASSLPGDRGLDETQYF; CDR3 DNA: TGTGCCAGCAGCTTACCGGGGGACAGGGGGCTGGATGAGACCCAGTACTTC
V gene: TRBV24-1; D gene: TRBD2; clone size: NA; J gene: TRBJ2-7; CDR3 protein: CATSDGTSYEQYF; CDR3 DNA: TGTGCCACCAGTGATGGGACTAGCTACGAGCAGTACTTC
V gene: TRBV7-3; D gene: NA; clone size: NA; J gene: TRBJ1-1; CDR3 protein: CASSPRGRNTEAFF; CDR3 DNA: TGTGCCAGCAGCCCCCGAGGGCGGAACACTGAAGCTTTCTTT
V gene: TRBV7-2; D gene: NA; clone size: NA; J gene: TRBJ1-5; CDR3 protein: CASSLGIWTADSNQPQHF; CDR3 DNA: TGTGCCAGCAGCTTAGGTATTTGGACAGCCGATAGCAATCAGCCCCAGCATTTT
V gene: TRBV6-1; D gene: NA; clone size: NA; J gene: TRBJ2-2; CDR3 protein: CASSGRTAPNTGELFF; CDR3 DNA: TGTGCCAGCAGTGGGAGGACGGCCCCCAACACCGGGGAGCTGTTTTTT
V gene: TRBV28; D gene: TRBD2; clone size: NA; J gene: TRBJ2-2; CDR3 protein: CASSQTSSGGTGELFF; CDR3 DNA: TGTGCCAGCAGCCAGACTTCTAGCGGGGGCACCGGGGAGCTGTTTTTT
V gene: TRBV7-2; D gene: TRBD2; clone size: NA; J gene: TRBJ2-5; CDR3 protein: CASSLAAGGQETQYF; CDR3 DNA: TGTGCCAGCAGCTTAGCAGCGGGGGGGCAAGAGACCCAGTACTTC
V gene: TRBV28; D gene: NA; clone size: NA; J gene: TRBJ1-1; CDR3 protein: CASSFQVTEAFF; CDR3 DNA: TGTGCCAGCAGTTTTCAGGTAACTGAAGCTTTCTTT
V gene: TRBV18; D gene: TRBD1; clone size: NA; J gene: TRBJ1-2; CDR3 protein: CASSPPIQGSSANYGYTF; CDR3 DNA: TGTGCCAGCTCACCACCGATACAGGGGAGTTCGGCGAACTATGGCTACACCTTC
V gene: TRBV29-1; D gene: NA; clone size: NA; J gene: TRBJ1-4; CDR3 protein: CSVPAGQDNEKLFF; CDR3 DNA: TGCAGCGTCCCCGCGGGGCAGGATAATGAAAAACTGTTTTTT
V gene: TRBV6-5; D gene: TRBD1; clone size: NA; J gene: TRBJ1-2; CDR3 protein: CASADPGTGSSGYTF; CDR3 DNA: TGTGCCAGCGCCGACCCCGGGACAGGGTCGAGTGGCTACACCTTC
V gene: TRBV9; D gene: TRBD1; clone size: NA; J gene: TRBJ1-2; CDR3 protein: CASGETGGSYGYTF; CDR3 DNA: TGTGCCAGTGGGGAGACAGGGGGCAGCTATGGCTACACCTTC
V gene: TRBV19; D gene: NA; clone size: NA; J gene: TRBJ1-4; CDR3 protein: CASSITGEGEKLFF; CDR3 DNA: TGTGCCAGTAGTATCACGGGGGAGGGAGAAAAACTGTTTTTT
V gene: TRBV6-5; D gene: TRBD1; clone size: few; J gene: TRBJ1-2; CDR3 protein: CASRLGQYYGYTF; CDR3 DNA: TGTGCCAGCAGACTGGGACAGTACTATGGCTACACCTTC
V gene: TRBV27; D gene: TRBD1; clone size: NA; J gene: TRBJ1-1; CDR3 protein: CASSLSNRIRGLEAFF; CDR3 DNA: TGTGCCAGCAGTTTATCAAACCGTATCAGGGGGTTAGAAGCTTTCTTT
V gene: TRBV7-2; D gene: NA; clone size: NA; J gene: TRBJ2-5; CDR3 protein: CASSLGLPSQETQYF; CDR3 DNA: TGTGCCAGCAGCTTGGGCCTCCCCTCACAAGAGACCCAGTACTTC
V gene: TRBV6-1; D gene: NA; clone size: NA; J gene: TRBJ1-3; CDR3 protein: CASNEGGPDSGNTIYF; CDR3 DNA: TGTGCCAGCAATGAGGGAGGGCCAGACTCTGGAAACACCATATATTTT
V gene: TRBV3-1/TRBV3-2; D gene: NA; clone size: NA; J gene: TRBJ1-5; CDR3 protein: CASSPGRGYNQPQHF; CDR3 DNA: TGTGCCAGCAGCCCCGGGCGGGGGTACAATCAGCCCCAGCATTTT
V gene: TRBV29-1; D gene: TRBD1; clone size: NA; J gene: TRBJ1-2; CDR3 protein: CSVETGNYGYTF; CDR3 DNA: TGCAGCGTTGAGACAGGGAACTATGGCTACACCTTC
V gene: TRBV4-1; D gene: NA; clone size: NA; J gene: TRBJ1-3; CDR3 protein: CASSQDISGANSGNTIYF; CDR3 DNA: TGCGCCAGCAGCCAAGATATTTCAGGGGCCAACTCTGGAAACACCATATATTTT
V gene: TRBV18; D gene: NA; clone size: once; J gene: TRBJ2-2; CDR3 protein: CASSLKGMNTGELFF; CDR3 DNA: TGTGCCAGCTCACTGAAGGGGATGAACACCGGGGAGCTGTTTTTT
V gene: TRBV29-1; D gene: NA; clone size: NA; J gene: TRBJ2-1; CDR3 protein: CSYRLHGHYNEQFF; CDR3 DNA: TGCAGCTATAGACTCCACGGACACTACAATGAGCAGTTCTTC
V gene: TRBV6-5; D gene: TRBD1; clone size: NA; J gene: TRBJ1-2; CDR3 protein: CASRNRDRGPEGYTF; CDR3 DNA: TGTGCCAGCAGGAACCGGGACAGGGGGCCTGAAGGCTACACCTTC
V gene: TRBV30; D gene: TRBD2; clone size: NA; J gene: TRBJ2-1; CDR3 protein: CAWSVRLAAYNEQFF; CDR3 DNA: TGTGCCTGGAGTGTCCGACTAGCGGCCTACAATGAGCAGTTCTTC
V gene: TRBV28; D gene: TRBD1; clone size: NA; J gene: TRBJ2-5; CDR3 protein: CASSSTGGGKTQYF; CDR3 DNA: TGTGCCAGCAGTTCGACAGGGGGCGGCAAGACCCAGTACTTC
V gene: TRBV5-1; D gene: TRBD1; clone size: NA; J gene: TRBJ1-1; CDR3 protein: CASSQDRGGTEAFF; CDR3 DNA: TGCGCCAGCAGCCAGGACAGGGGGGGCACTGAAGCTTTCTTT
V gene: TRBV2; D gene: TRBD1; clone size: NA; J gene: TRBJ2-3; CDR3 protein: CASSEVQGGTQYF; CDR3 DNA: TGTGCCAGCAGTGAAGTTCAAGGGGGCACGCAGTATTTT
V gene: TRBV21-1; D gene: NA; clone size: NA; J gene: TRBJ2-3; CDR3 protein: CASSKVGRESTDTQYF; CDR3 DNA: TGTGCCAGCAGCAAAGTCGGCAGGGAAAGCACAGATACGCAGTATTTT
V gene: TRBV5-1; D gene: TRBD1; clone size: NA; J gene: TRBJ1-1; CDR3 protein: CASSSEPQGSEAFF; CDR3 DNA: TGCGCCAGCTCCTCCGAACCACAGGGGTCCGAAGCTTTCTTT
V gene: TRBV5-6; D gene: NA; clone size: NA; J gene: TRBJ1-3; CDR3 protein: CASSLGQASGNTIYF; CDR3 DNA: TGTGCCAGCAGCTTGGGGCAGGCCTCTGGAAACACCATATATTTT
V gene: TRBV7-9; D gene: NA; clone size: NA; J gene: TRBJ1-4; CDR3 protein: CASSLVQATNEKLFF; CDR3 DNA: TGTGCCAGCAGCTTAGTACAGGCAACTAATGAAAAACTGTTTTTT
V gene: TRBV5-1; D gene: NA; clone size: once; J gene: TRBJ2-1; CDR3 protein: CASSLVAGGYNEQFF; CDR3 DNA: TGCGCCAGCAGCTTGGTGGCGGGTGGCTACAATGAGCAGTTCTTC
V gene: TRBV30; D gene: TRBD1; clone size: NA; J gene: TRBJ1-6; CDR3 protein: CAWSVRQGLSPLHF; CDR3 DNA: TGTGCCTGGAGTGTACGACAGGGTTTATCACCCCTCCACTTT
V gene: TRBV20-1; D gene: NA; clone size: NA; J gene: TRBJ1-2; CDR3 protein: CSASPDYGYTF; CDR3 DNA: TGCAGTGCTAGTCCGGACTATGGCTACACCTTC
V gene: TRBV5-4; D gene: TRBD2; clone size: NA; J gene: TRBJ2-1; CDR3 protein: CASRRAPSGGDNEQFF; CDR3 DNA: TGTGCCAGCAGACGAGCGCCTAGCGGGGGGGACAATGAGCAGTTCTTC
V gene: TRBV6-5; D gene: NA; clone size: NA; J gene: TRBJ1-1; CDR3 protein: CASRPGTLNTEAFF; CDR3 DNA: TGTGCCAGCAGGCCCGGGACATTGAACACTGAAGCTTTCTTT
V gene: TRBV4-3; D gene: TRBD2; clone size: once; J gene: TRBJ2-1; CDR3 protein: CASSPGTSGEAYNEQFF; CDR3 DNA: TGCGCCAGCAGCCCGGGGACTAGCGGAGAAGCCTACAATGAGCAGTTCTTC
V gene: TRBV5-4; D gene: TRBD1; clone size: NA; J gene: TRBJ2-7; CDR3 protein: CASSPRQGNEQYF; CDR3 DNA: TGTGCCAGCAGCCCGAGACAGGGTAACGAGCAGTACTTC
V gene: TRBV25-1; D gene: NA; clone size: NA; J gene: TRBJ1-4; CDR3 protein: CASSEEGVLGEKLFF; CDR3 DNA: TGTGCCAGCAGTGAGGAAGGGGTACTCGGTGAAAAACTGTTTTTT
V gene: TRBV19; D gene: TRBD1; clone size: NA; J gene: TRBJ2-5; CDR3 protein: CASSRQGIQETQYF; CDR3 DNA: TGTGCCAGTAGTAGACAGGGAATACAAGAGACCCAGTACTTC